What follows is one T cell receptor beta chain and its context. Its binding antigen is unknown. Base-call qualities are not available, and no considerably larger clone is one nucleotide away. Ficoll-Paque density gradient centrifugation was used to isolate PBMCs. After removal of 6 bases from V and 4 bases from J, the junction retains 8 bases not matched to a gene. Looking up the germline V gene yields CDR1 SGHVS and CDR2 FQNEAQ. The CDR3 starts with the cysteine, ends with the phenylalanine, and has 14 residues. Of all the DNA, just the CDR3 is kept, 42 bases in frame from base 1. The sample comes from a study of T-cell memory formation after mild COVID-19 (dated by TCRdb to about 2021). For the wider study: TCR sequence clusters from the two donors were largely donor specific. In two donors, T-cell clones that expanded and contracted after mild COVID-19 were followed by sequencing TCRalpha and TCRbeta repertoires longitudinally. The cohort comprised two young, previously healthy adult volunteers, one female and one male.

Beyond this particular receptor, the publication reports: Some responding clones were found in pre-infection memory, which suggests that pre-existing cross-reactive memory T cells took part in the SARS-CoV-2 response. The study covered only a couple of mild cases, and larger cohorts including severe cases with pre-infection samples were considered necessary. Whether the second-wave clones peaking on day 37 were SARS-CoV-2 specific was not confirmed. Contracting CD4+ clones were located mainly in the CM and EM memory subsets, whereas CD8+ clones were found to be enriched in EMRA. Balanced CD4/CD8 phenotypes were observed for clones contracting from day 15 to 85, whereas a bias towards CD4+ was observed for a second wave of clones expanding from day 15 to 37.

The data were produced on an Illumina NovaSeq 6000. Using 5'RACE with constant-segment primers, TCRalpha and TCRbeta cDNA libraries were constructed, with sample barcodes and unique molecular identifiers added in the process. Trizol reagent was used to extract RNA from every sample. Amplification of the libraries took two PCR steps, and the second step added a second sample barcode plus Illumina TruSeq adapters. The libraries were sequenced on an Illumina NovaSeq using 2 x 150 bp paired-end reads. On the study's bioinformatics: Demultiplexing of reads and collapsing into UMI-guided consensus sequences were performed with migec v1.2.7. Using mixcr v2.1.11, UMI consensuses were aligned to TRA and TRB V and J templates and then assembled into clonotypes. A clonotype was counted as expanded or contracted only if both edgeR and NoisET called the change significant, with noise models trained on biological replicates. edgeR calls used a false discovery rate-adjusted p below 0.01 and a log2 fold-change threshold of 1. As an exploratory analysis of dynamics, max-normalized trajectories of the 1000 most abundant clonotypes were examined by PCA with hierarchical clustering. The CD4 or CD8 phenotype of responding clones was assigned using the separately sequenced CD4+ and CD8+ repertoires. TCRdb ran its own pipeline on the public reads, namely fastp trimming at Q25 and MiXCR clone calling, and kept in-frame beta chains. Rows with one shared CDR3 protein collapse into an entry with the most common genes and DNA. TCRdb's processing, not the authors', yielded these V and J calls. For this sample there are fewer than 400,000 distinct CDR3 sequences; 10% to 15% appear just once. About a fifth of the sample goes to the ten largest clones.

Material: PBMCs or a T cell subset sorted from them (not recorded which). The sequence was obtained from a man in his late teens or twenties who had mild COVID-19 (a few samples of this study predate the infection). The sample titles of this study are shuffled in the database, so cell type and time point are left out; the donor was told from shared clones. Recombination linked TRBV7-8 to TRBJ1-2; the central 7 bases match TRBD1. The CDR3 region has the sequence CASSPQGESYGYTF. The nucleotides are TGTGCCAGCAGTCCTCAGGGGGAGAGCTATGGCTACACCTTC. The CDR3, completed at both ends by the reference TRBV7-8 and TRBJ1-2 genes, gives the full variable domain GAGVSQSPRYKVAKRGQDVALRCDPISGHVSLFWYQQALGQGPEFLTYFQNEAQLDKSGLPSDRFFAERPEGSVSTLKIQRTQQEDSAVYLCASSPQGESYGYTFGSGTRLTVV.